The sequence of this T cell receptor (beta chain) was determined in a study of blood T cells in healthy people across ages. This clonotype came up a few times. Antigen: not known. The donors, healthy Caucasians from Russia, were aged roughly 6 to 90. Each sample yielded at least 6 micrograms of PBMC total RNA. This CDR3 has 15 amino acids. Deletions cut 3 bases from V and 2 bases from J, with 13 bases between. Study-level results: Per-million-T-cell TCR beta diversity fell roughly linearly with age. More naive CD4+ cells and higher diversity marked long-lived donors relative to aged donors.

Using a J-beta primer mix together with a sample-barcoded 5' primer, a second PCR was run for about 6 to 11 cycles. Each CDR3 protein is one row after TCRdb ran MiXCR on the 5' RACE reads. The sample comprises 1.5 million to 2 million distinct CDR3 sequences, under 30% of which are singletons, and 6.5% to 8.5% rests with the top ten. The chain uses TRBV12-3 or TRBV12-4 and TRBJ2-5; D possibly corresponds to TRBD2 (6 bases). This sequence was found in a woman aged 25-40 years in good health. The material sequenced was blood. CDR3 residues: CASSLAAGKQETQYF. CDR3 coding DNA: TGTGCCAGCAGTTTGGCGGCGGGGAAGCAAGAGACCCAGTACTTC.